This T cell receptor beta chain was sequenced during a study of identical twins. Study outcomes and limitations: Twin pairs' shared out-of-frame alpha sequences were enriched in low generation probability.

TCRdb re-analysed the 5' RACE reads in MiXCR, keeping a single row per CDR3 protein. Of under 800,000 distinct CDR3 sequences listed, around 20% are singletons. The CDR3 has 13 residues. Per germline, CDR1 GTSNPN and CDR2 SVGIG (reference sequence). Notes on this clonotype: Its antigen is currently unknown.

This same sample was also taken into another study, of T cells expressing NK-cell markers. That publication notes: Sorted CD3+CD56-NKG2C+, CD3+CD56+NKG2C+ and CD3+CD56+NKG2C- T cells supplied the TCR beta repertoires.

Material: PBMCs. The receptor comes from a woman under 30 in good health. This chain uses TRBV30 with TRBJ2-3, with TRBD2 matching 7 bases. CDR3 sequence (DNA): TGTGCATGCGGGAGCGTGCGCACAGATACGCAGTATTTT. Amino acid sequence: CACGSVRTDTQYF.